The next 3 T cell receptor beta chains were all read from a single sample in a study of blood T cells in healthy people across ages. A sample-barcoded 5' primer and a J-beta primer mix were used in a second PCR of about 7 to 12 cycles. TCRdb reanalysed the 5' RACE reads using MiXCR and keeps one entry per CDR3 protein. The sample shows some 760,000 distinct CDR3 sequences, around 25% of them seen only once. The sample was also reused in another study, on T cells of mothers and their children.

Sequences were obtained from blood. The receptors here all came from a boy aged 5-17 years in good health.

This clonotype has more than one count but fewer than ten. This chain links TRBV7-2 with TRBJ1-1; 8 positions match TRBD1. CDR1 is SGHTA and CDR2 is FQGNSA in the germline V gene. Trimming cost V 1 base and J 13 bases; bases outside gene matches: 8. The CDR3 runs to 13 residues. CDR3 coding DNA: TGTGCCAGCAGCTTAGGTCCGGACAGGGCACTTTTCTTT. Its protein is CASSLGPDRALFF.

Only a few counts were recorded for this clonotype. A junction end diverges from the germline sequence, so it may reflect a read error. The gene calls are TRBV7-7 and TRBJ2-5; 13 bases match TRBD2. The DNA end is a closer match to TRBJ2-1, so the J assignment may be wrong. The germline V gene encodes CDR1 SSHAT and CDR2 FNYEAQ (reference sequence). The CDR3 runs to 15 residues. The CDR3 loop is CASSYGLAGVGEQFF. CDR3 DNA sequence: TGTGCTAGCAGCTACGGACTAGCGGGAGTCGGGGAGCAGTTCTTC.

The CDR3 DNA reads TGTGCCAGCAGCTTAGGGGAGCGAGAGACCCAGTACTTC. Amino acid sequence: CASSLGERETQYF. V is TRBV7-9 and J is TRBJ2-5; possible D gene TRBD2, 5 bases. This CDR3 is built from 13 residues. Germline V gene sequence: CDR1 SEHNR, CDR2 FQNEAQ (reference sequence). The V gene lost 1 base and the J gene lost 4 bases, with 7 bases spanning the gap.